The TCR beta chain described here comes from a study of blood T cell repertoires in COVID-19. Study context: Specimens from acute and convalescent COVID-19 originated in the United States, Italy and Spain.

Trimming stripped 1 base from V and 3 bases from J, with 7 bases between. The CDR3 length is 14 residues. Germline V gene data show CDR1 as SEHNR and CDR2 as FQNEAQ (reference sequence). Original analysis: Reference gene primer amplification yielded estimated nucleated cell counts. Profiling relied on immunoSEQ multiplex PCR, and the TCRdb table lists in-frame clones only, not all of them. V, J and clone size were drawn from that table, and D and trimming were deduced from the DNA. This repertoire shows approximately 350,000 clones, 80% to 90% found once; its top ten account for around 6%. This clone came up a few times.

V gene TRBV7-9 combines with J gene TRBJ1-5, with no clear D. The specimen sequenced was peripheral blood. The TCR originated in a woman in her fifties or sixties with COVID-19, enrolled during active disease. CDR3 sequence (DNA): TGTGCCAGCAGCTTAGGCCCTAACAATCAGCCCCAGCATTTT. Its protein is CASSLGPNNQPQHF.